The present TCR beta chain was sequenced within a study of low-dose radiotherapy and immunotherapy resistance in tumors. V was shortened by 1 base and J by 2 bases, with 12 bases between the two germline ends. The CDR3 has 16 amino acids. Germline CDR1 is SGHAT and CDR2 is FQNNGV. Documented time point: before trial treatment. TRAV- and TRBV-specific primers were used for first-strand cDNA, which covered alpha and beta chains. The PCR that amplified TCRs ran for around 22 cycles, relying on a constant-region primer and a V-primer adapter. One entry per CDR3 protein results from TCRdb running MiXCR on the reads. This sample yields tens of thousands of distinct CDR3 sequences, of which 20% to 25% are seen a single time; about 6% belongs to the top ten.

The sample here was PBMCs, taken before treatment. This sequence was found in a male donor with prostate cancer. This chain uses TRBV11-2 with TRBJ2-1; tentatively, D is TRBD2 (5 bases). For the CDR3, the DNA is TGTGCCAGCAGCTTAGGAGGACTGGGCGCCTACAATGAGCAGTTCTTC. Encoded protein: CASSLGGLGAYNEQFF.